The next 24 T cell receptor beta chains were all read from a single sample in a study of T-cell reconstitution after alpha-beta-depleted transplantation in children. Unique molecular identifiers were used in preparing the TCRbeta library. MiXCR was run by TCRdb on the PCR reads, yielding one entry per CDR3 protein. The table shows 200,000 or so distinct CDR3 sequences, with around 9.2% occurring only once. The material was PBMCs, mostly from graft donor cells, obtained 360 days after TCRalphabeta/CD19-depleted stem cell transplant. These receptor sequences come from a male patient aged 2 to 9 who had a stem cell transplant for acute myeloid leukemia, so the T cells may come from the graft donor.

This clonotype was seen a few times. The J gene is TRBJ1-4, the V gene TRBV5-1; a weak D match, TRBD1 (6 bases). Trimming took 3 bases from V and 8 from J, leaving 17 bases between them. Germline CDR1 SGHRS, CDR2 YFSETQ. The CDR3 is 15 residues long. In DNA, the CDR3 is TGCGCCAGCAGCTCCGACAGGACCCCATGGGAAAAACTGTTTTTT. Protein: CASSSDRTPWEKLFF. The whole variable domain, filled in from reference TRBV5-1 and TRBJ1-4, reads KAGVTQTPRYLIKTRGQQVTLSCSPISGHRSVSWYQQTPGQGLQFLFEYFSETQRNKGNFPGRFSGRQFSNSRSEMNVSTLELGDSALYLCASSSDRTPWEKLFFGSGTQLSVL.

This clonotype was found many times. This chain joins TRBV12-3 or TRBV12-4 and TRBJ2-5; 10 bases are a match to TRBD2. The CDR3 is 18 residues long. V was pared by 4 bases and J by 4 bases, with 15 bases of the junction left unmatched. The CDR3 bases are TGTGCCAGCAGTTACGGACTAGCGGTAGCGCAATGGGGAGAGACCCAGTACTTC. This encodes CASSYGLAVAQWGETQYF.

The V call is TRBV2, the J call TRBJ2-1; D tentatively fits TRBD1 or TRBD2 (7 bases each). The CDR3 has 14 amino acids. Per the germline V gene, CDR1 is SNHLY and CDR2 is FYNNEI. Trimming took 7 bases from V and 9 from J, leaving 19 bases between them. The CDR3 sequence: CASKPIVRGGEQFF. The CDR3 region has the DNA TGTGCCAGCAAACCAATAGTCAGGGGGGGTGAGCAGTTCTTC.

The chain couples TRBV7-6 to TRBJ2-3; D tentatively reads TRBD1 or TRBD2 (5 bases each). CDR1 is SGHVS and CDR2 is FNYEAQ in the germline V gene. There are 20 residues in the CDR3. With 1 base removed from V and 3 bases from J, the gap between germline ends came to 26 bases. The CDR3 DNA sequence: TGTGCCAGCAGCTTAGAACCGGGACGACCCCCCCTAAAGCGTACAGATACGCAGTATTTT. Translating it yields CASSLEPGRPPLKRTDTQYF.

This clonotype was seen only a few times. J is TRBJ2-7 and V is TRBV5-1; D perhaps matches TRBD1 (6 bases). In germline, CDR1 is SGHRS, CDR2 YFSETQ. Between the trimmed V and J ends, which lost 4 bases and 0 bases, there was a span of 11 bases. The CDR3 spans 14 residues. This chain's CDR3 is CASSPGDGSYEQYF. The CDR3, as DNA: TGCGCCAGCAGCCCAGGGGACGGCTCCTACGAGCAGTACTTC.

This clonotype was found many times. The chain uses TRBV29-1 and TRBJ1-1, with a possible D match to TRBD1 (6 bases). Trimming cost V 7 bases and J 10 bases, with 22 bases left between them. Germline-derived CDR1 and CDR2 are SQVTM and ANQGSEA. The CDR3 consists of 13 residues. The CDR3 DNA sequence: TGCAGCGCTGTCTACGGCGGGGGGGCTGGAGCTTTCTTT. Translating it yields CSAVYGGGAGAFF. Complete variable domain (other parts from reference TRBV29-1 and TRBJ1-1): SAVISQKPSRDICQRGTSLTIQCQVDSQVTMMFWYRQQPGQSLTLIATANQGSEATYESGFVIDKFPISRPNLTFSTLTVSNMSPEDSSIYLCSAVYGGGAGAFFGQGTRLTVV.

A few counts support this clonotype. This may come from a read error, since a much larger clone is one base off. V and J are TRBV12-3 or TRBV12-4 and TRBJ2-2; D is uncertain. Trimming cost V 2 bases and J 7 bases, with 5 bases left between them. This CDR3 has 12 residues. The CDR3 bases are TGTGCCAGCAGTTTAAGGGTCGGGGAGCTGTTTTTT. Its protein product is CASSLRVGELFF.

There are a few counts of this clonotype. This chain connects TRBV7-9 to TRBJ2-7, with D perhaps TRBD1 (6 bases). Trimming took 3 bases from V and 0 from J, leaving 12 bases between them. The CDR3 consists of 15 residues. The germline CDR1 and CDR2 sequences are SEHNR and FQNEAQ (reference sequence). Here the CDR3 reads CASSLNREASYEQYF. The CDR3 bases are TGTGCCAGCAGCTTGAACAGGGAAGCCTCCTACGAGCAGTACTTC.

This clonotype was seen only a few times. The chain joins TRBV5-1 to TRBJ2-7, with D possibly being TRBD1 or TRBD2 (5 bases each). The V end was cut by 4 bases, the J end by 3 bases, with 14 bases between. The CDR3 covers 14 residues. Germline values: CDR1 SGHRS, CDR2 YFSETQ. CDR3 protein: CASSQRDGDYEQYF. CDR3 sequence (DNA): TGCGCCAGCAGCCAACGGGACGGCGACTACGAGCAGTACTTC.

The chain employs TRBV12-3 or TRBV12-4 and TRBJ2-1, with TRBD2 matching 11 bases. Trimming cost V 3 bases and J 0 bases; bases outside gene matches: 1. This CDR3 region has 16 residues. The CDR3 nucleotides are TGTGCCAGCAGTTTTAGCGGGGGGGCCTCCTACAATGAGCAGTTCTTC. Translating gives CASSFSGGASYNEQFF.

CDR3 in DNA: TGCAGTGCTAGGACGGGATCAAACACAGATACGCAGTATTTT. Translation: CSARTGSNTDTQYF. V gene TRBV20-1 combines with J gene TRBJ2-3; possible D gene TRBD2, 5 bases. CDR1 and CDR2 (germline): DFQATT, SNEGSKA (reference sequence). This CDR3 has 14 amino acids. V lost 3 bases and J 2 bases, leaving 12 bases between the germline ends.

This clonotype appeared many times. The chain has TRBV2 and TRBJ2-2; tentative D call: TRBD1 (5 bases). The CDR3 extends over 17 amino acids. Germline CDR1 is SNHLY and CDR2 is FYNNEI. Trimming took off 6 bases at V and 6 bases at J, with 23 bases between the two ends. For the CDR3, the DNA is TGTGCCAGCAGAGGAACGCTGACAGTTTCTAGGGCCGGGGAGCTGTTTTTT. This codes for CASRGTLTVSRAGELFF.

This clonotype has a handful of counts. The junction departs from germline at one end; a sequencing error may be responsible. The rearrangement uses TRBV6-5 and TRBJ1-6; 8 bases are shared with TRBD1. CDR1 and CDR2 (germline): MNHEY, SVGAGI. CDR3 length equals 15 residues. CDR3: CASSYSGTGSSPLHF. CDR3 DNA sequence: TGTGCCAGCAGCTACTCCGGGACAGGCAGTTCACCCCTCCACTTT.

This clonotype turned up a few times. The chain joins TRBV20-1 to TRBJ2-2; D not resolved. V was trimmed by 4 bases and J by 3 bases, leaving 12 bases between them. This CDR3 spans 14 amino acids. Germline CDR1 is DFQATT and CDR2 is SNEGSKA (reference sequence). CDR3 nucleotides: TGCAGTGCTAAGGGAACGGAATACACCGGGGAGCTGTTTTTT. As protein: CSAKGTEYTGELFF.

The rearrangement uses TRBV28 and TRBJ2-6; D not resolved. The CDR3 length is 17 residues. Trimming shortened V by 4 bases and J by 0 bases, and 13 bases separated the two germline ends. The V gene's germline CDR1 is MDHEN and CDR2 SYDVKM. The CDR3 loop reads CASSSFAGSSGANVLTF. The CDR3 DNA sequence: TGTGCCAGCAGTTCCTTTGCCGGAAGCTCTGGGGCCAACGTCCTGACTTTC. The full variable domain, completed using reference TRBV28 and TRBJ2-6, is DVKVTQSSRYLVKRTGEKVFLECVQDMDHENMFWYRQDPGLGLRLIYFSYDVKMKEKGDIPEGYSVSREKKERFSLILESASTNQTSMYLCASSSFAGSSGANVLTFGAGSRLTVL.

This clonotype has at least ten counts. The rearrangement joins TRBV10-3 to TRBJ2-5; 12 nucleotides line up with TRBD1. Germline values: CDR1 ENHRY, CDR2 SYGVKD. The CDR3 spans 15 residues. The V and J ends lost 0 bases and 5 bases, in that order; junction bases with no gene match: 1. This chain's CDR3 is CAISESGQGAETQYF. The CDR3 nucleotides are TGTGCCATCAGTGAGTCGGGACAGGGGGCTGAGACCCAGTACTTC.

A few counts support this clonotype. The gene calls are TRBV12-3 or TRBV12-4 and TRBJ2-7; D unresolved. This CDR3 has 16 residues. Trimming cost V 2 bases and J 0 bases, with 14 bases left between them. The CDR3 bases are TGTGCCAGCAGTTTATATCCCAGCACAACCTCCTACGAGCAGTACTTC. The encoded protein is CASSLYPSTTSYEQYF.

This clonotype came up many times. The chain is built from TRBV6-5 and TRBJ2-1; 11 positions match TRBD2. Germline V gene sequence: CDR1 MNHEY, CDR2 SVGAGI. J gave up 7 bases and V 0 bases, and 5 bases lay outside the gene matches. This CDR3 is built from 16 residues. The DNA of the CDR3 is TGTGCCAGCAGTTACTCAGAACTAGCGGGGGTGAATGAGCAGTTCTTC. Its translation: CASSYSELAGVNEQFF.

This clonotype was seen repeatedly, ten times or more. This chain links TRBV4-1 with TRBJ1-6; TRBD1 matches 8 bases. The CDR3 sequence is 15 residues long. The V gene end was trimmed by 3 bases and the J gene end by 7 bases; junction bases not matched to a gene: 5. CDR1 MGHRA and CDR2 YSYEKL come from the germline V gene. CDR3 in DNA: TGCGCCAGCAGCCAGGGGACAGGCTCCAATTCACCCCTCCACTTT. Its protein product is CASSQGTGSNSPLHF.

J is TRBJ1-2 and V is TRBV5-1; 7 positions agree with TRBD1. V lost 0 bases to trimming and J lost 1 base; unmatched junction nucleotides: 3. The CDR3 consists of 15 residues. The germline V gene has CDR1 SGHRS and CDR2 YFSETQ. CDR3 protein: CASSLDAGGNYGYTF. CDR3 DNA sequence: TGCGCCAGCAGCTTGGATGCAGGGGGTAACTATGGCTACACCTTC.

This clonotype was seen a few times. CDR3 nucleotides: TGTGCCAGCAGCCTTTCGGGAGTCCCCTACGAGCAGTACTTC. Protein sequence: CASSLSGVPYEQYF. This chain connects TRBV5-6 to TRBJ2-7, with D possibly being TRBD2 (6 bases). V was shortened by 4 bases and J by 2 bases, with 13 bases between the two germline ends. The CDR3 runs to 14 residues. CDR1 and CDR2 from the germline V gene are SGHDT and YYEEEE.

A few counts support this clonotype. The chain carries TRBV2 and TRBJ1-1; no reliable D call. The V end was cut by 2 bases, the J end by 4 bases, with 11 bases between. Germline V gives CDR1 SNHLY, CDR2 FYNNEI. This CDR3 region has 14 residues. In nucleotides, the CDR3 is TGTGCCAGCAGTGAATCGTCAGGCAGCACTGAAGCTTTCTTT. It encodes CASSESSGSTEAFF.

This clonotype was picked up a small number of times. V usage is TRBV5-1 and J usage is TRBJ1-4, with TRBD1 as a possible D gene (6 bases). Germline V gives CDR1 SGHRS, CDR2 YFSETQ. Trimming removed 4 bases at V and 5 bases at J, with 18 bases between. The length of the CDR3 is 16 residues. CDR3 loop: CASSARQVRLNEKLFF. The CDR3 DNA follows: TGCGCCAGCAGCGCCCGACAGGTGCGGCTAAATGAAAAACTGTTTTTT. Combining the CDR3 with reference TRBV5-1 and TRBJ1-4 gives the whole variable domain KAGVTQTPRYLIKTRGQQVTLSCSPISGHRSVSWYQQTPGQGLQFLFEYFSETQRNKGNFPGRFSGRQFSNSRSEMNVSTLELGDSALYLCASSARQVRLNEKLFFGSGTQLSVL.

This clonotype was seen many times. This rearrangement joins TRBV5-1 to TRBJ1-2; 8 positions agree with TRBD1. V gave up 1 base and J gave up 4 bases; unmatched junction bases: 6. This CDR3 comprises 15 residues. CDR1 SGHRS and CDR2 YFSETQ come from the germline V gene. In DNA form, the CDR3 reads TGCGCCAGCAGCTTGTCGGGACAGGAGTTCTATGGCTACACCTTC. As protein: CASSLSGQEFYGYTF.